A selection of T cell receptor beta chains follows, all from one sample in a study of OX40 agonist ivuxolimab in advanced cancers. Assay used: immunoSEQ multiplex PCR; TCRdb lists only in-frame clones, some missing. Of some 70,000 clones listed, about nine tenths are singletons. Sequences were derived from CD4+ or CD8+ T cells sorted from blood, sampled in a trial of the OX40 agonist ivuxolimab. The receptors were sampled from an adult with an advanced solid tumor such as melanoma, head and neck, liver or kidney cancer. Each CDR3 is given with its conserved first and last residue. D genes are given only for firm matches. The size entry is marked missing in some rows and otherwise reads once, few, many or a size class.

cdr3_nt: TGTGCCACCAGCCCTTCAGGGATGTCCGATGAAAAACTGTTTTTT
cdr3_aa: CATSPSGMSDEKLFF
j_call: TRBJ1-4
clone_size: NA
v_call: TRBV15
d_call: NA

cdr3_nt: TGTGCCAGTTGTGGGGGCTCCCCAATAGGGCAGTACTTC
cdr3_aa: CASCGGSPIGQYF
j_call: TRBJ2-7
clone_size: NA
v_call: TRBV28
d_call: NA

cdr3_nt: TGTGCCAGCAGTGGGGCCGGGACAGGGGACTATGGCTACACCTTC
cdr3_aa: CASSGAGTGDYGYTF
j_call: TRBJ1-2
clone_size: NA
v_call: TRBV25-1
d_call: TRBD1

cdr3_nt: TGTGCCAGCAGTATAAGTTTTGGTTCACCCCTCCACTTT
cdr3_aa: CASSISFGSPLHF
j_call: TRBJ1-6
clone_size: NA
v_call: TRBV28
d_call: NA

cdr3_nt: TGTGCCTGGAGACGCGGAGGCTACACCTTC
cdr3_aa: CAWRRGGYTF
j_call: TRBJ1-2
clone_size: NA
v_call: TRBV30
d_call: NA

cdr3_nt: TGTGCCAGTAGTAGGCGGGAGGGGCGCTCTGGAAACACCATATATTTT
cdr3_aa: CASSRREGRSGNTIYF
j_call: TRBJ1-3
clone_size: NA
v_call: TRBV19
d_call: NA

cdr3_nt: TGCGCCAGCAGCCAAGAGGGTAATAGAGTTGGCTATGGCTACACCTTC
cdr3_aa: CASSQEGNRVGYGYTF
j_call: TRBJ1-2
clone_size: NA
v_call: TRBV4-3
d_call: NA

cdr3_nt: TGCAGCGTTGTATATTCTGGGGGCGGTGGAGAGCAGTACTTC
cdr3_aa: CSVVYSGGGGEQYF
j_call: TRBJ2-7
clone_size: NA
v_call: TRBV29-1
d_call: NA

cdr3_nt: TGTGCCAGCAGCACAGGGACAGGGACCTATGGCTACACCTTC
cdr3_aa: CASSTGTGTYGYTF
j_call: TRBJ1-2
clone_size: NA
v_call: TRBV2
d_call: TRBD1

cdr3_nt: TGTGCCAGCAGCCACGGGAGTTACACCGGGGAGCTGTTTTTT
cdr3_aa: CASSHGSYTGELFF
j_call: TRBJ2-2
clone_size: NA
v_call: TRBV14
d_call: NA

cdr3_nt: TGTGCCAGCAGCTCCGGACAGGGTGGGATGTCGGATACGCAGTATTTT
cdr3_aa: CASSSGQGGMSDTQYF
j_call: TRBJ2-3
clone_size: NA
v_call: TRBV7-2
d_call: TRBD1

cdr3_nt: TGTGCCAGCAGCCCGTTGGGGGGGCGAGATACGCAGTATTTT
cdr3_aa: CASSPLGGRDTQYF
j_call: TRBJ2-3
clone_size: NA
v_call: TRBV14
d_call: NA

cdr3_nt: TGCGCCAGCAGTGAGTCTACTAGCGGAATCTACAATGAGCAGTTCTTC
cdr3_aa: CASSESTSGIYNEQFF
j_call: TRBJ2-1
clone_size: NA
v_call: TRBV10-1
d_call: TRBD2

cdr3_nt: TGCGCCAGCAGAGGACTAGCGGCCTACGAGCAGTACTTC
cdr3_aa: CASRGLAAYEQYF
j_call: TRBJ2-7
clone_size: NA
v_call: TRBV5-1
d_call: TRBD2

cdr3_nt: TGTGCCAGCAGCCAAGCAGAGGGTATCCACGAGCAGTACTTC
cdr3_aa: CASSQAEGIHEQYF
j_call: TRBJ2-7
clone_size: once
v_call: TRBV14
d_call: NA

cdr3_nt: TGTGCCAGCAGGCGGGCTAGCGGGAGTGGGGACACGCAGTATTTT
cdr3_aa: CASRRASGSGDTQYF
j_call: TRBJ2-3
clone_size: NA
v_call: TRBV6-1
d_call: TRBD2

cdr3_nt: TGTGCCTGGAGTGTGGGACACTCCTACAATGAGCAGTTCTTC
cdr3_aa: CAWSVGHSYNEQFF
j_call: TRBJ2-1
clone_size: NA
v_call: TRBV30
d_call: NA

cdr3_nt: TGCGCCAGCAGGCTGACAGGGGGGAAGGTTCACGAGCAGTACTTC
cdr3_aa: CASRLTGGKVHEQYF
j_call: TRBJ2-7
clone_size: NA
v_call: TRBV5-1
d_call: TRBD1

cdr3_nt: TGTGCCAGCAGCTTACAGGGGGGGTATGGCTACACCTTC
cdr3_aa: CASSLQGGYGYTF
j_call: TRBJ1-2
clone_size: NA
v_call: TRBV7-3
d_call: TRBD1

cdr3_nt: TGTGCCAGTCAGGGGGCGTTTACTGAAGCTTTCTTT
cdr3_aa: CASQGAFTEAFF
j_call: TRBJ1-1
clone_size: few
v_call: TRBV6-5
d_call: TRBD1

cdr3_nt: TGTGCCAGCAGCTTAGTTGGGACTCCCGGGGAGCTGTTTTTT
cdr3_aa: CASSLVGTPGELFF
j_call: TRBJ2-2
clone_size: NA
v_call: TRBV7-2
d_call: NA

cdr3_nt: TGTGCCAGCAGCTTAGAGGAAGGTTCCTACGAGCAGTACTTC
cdr3_aa: CASSLEEGSYEQYF
j_call: TRBJ2-7
clone_size: NA
v_call: TRBV7-6
d_call: NA

cdr3_nt: TGTGCCAGCAGCTTGGAACCGACAGGGGGAGATCAGCCCCAGCATTTT
cdr3_aa: CASSLEPTGGDQPQHF
j_call: TRBJ1-5
clone_size: NA
v_call: TRBV5-4
d_call: TRBD1

cdr3_nt: TGTGCCAGCAGTGAAGCGACTAGCGGGAGCAATGAGCAGTTCTTC
cdr3_aa: CASSEATSGSNEQFF
j_call: TRBJ2-1
clone_size: NA
v_call: TRBV2
d_call: TRBD2

cdr3_nt: TGTGCCAGCAGCCCAGGGGGGGGCCATACGTATTTT
cdr3_aa: CASSPGGGHTYF
j_call: TRBJ2-3
clone_size: NA
v_call: TRBV4-2
d_call: NA

cdr3_nt: TGTGCCAGCAGCTTAACCCTAACAGGAGGAGGGACTGAAGCTTTCTTT
cdr3_aa: CASSLTLTGGGTEAFF
j_call: TRBJ1-1
clone_size: NA
v_call: TRBV7-2
d_call: NA

cdr3_nt: TGTGCCAGCAGTTACTCTGGGGTAGGAGGCTCCTACGAGCAGTACTTC
cdr3_aa: CASSYSGVGGSYEQYF
j_call: TRBJ2-7
clone_size: NA
v_call: TRBV6-6
d_call: NA

cdr3_nt: TGTGCCAGCAGCCAGGCGGGGGGCTCCACCGGGGAGCTGTTTTTT
cdr3_aa: CASSQAGGSTGELFF
j_call: TRBJ2-2
clone_size: once
v_call: TRBV4-2
d_call: TRBD2

cdr3_nt: TGCGCCAGCCAGTGTGCAGAGCAGAGCACAGATACGCAGTATTTT
cdr3_aa: CASQCAEQSTDTQYF
j_call: TRBJ2-3
clone_size: NA
v_call: TRBV10-1
d_call: NA

cdr3_nt: TGTGCCAGCAGCCGGGGACAGCTCCAAGAGACCCAGTACTTC
cdr3_aa: CASSRGQLQETQYF
j_call: TRBJ2-5
clone_size: NA
v_call: TRBV7-2
d_call: TRBD1

cdr3_nt: TGTGCCAGCAGCTTGGACAGGGCCTATGGCTACACCTTC
cdr3_aa: CASSLDRAYGYTF
j_call: TRBJ1-2
clone_size: few
v_call: TRBV5-5
d_call: NA

cdr3_nt: TGTGCCAGCAGCTTGGAGGGCCGCACAGATACGCAGTATTTT
cdr3_aa: CASSLEGRTDTQYF
j_call: TRBJ2-3
clone_size: NA
v_call: TRBV7-2
d_call: NA

cdr3_nt: TGTGCCAGCTCACCGATTGAAGATCAGCCCCAGCATTTT
cdr3_aa: CASSPIEDQPQHF
j_call: TRBJ1-5
clone_size: NA
v_call: TRBV18
d_call: NA

cdr3_nt: TGTGCCAGCGGAGGGGGGCGGGATTCACCCCTCCACTTT
cdr3_aa: CASGGGRDSPLHF
j_call: TRBJ1-6
clone_size: few
v_call: TRBV6-5
d_call: NA

cdr3_nt: TGTGCCATCAGTGAACCGGACAGGGGAAGCGAGCAGTACTTC
cdr3_aa: CAISEPDRGSEQYF
j_call: TRBJ2-7
clone_size: NA
v_call: TRBV10-3
d_call: TRBD1

cdr3_nt: TGTGCCAGCAGCCTACTAGCGGGGGGGCCAGATACGCAGTATTTT
cdr3_aa: CASSLLAGGPDTQYF
j_call: TRBJ2-3
clone_size: NA
v_call: TRBV6-4
d_call: TRBD2

cdr3_nt: TGTGCCAGCAGCGGGGGCAATCAGCCCCAGCATTTT
cdr3_aa: CASSGGNQPQHF
j_call: TRBJ1-5
clone_size: few
v_call: TRBV28
d_call: NA

cdr3_nt: TGTGCCAGCAGTTCAACCTACAGGTTCTCCGGCAATCAGCCCCAGCATTTT
cdr3_aa: CASSSTYRFSGNQPQHF
j_call: TRBJ1-5
clone_size: NA
v_call: TRBV27
d_call: NA

cdr3_nt: TGTGCCAGCAGCCCGGACAGGGGGCGAAATGAAAAACTGTTTTTT
cdr3_aa: CASSPDRGRNEKLFF
j_call: TRBJ1-4
clone_size: NA
v_call: TRBV7-9
d_call: TRBD1

cdr3_nt: TGTGCCAGCAGTGCCACGAACACTGAAGCTTTCTTT
cdr3_aa: CASSATNTEAFF
j_call: TRBJ1-1
clone_size: NA
v_call: TRBV2
d_call: NA

cdr3_nt: TGTGCCAGCAGCTTATACAGGGGGCTGGGCAATGAGCAGTTCTTC
cdr3_aa: CASSLYRGLGNEQFF
j_call: TRBJ2-1
clone_size: NA
v_call: TRBV7-9
d_call: TRBD1

cdr3_nt: TGTGCCAGCAGCTTAGGGACTAGCGGGGGATTTGAGACCCAGTACTTC
cdr3_aa: CASSLGTSGGFETQYF
j_call: TRBJ2-5
clone_size: NA
v_call: TRBV7-9
d_call: TRBD2

cdr3_nt: TGTGCCAGCAGTCGCAGGCAGGCGAGCAATCAGCCCCAGCATTTT
cdr3_aa: CASSRRQASNQPQHF
j_call: TRBJ1-5
clone_size: NA
v_call: TRBV2
d_call: NA

cdr3_nt: TGTGCCAGCAGTTTATCTTCATCGGGGAATGGTAGAAACATTCAGTACTTC
cdr3_aa: CASSLSSSGNGRNIQYF
j_call: TRBJ2-4
clone_size: NA
v_call: TRBV27
d_call: NA

cdr3_nt: TGTGCCAGTAGTGGGACGGGAGCCGTAAGTAGTCAGCATTTT
cdr3_aa: CASSGTGAVSSQHF
j_call: TRBJ1-5
clone_size: NA
v_call: TRBV19
d_call: NA

cdr3_nt: TGTGCCAGCAGCCGAAAGGGGACCACTGAAGCTTTCTTT
cdr3_aa: CASSRKGTTEAFF
j_call: TRBJ1-1
clone_size: NA
v_call: TRBV7-2
d_call: NA

cdr3_nt: TGTGCCAGCAGCTTAGGTCTTAGCGGGGGAACAGATACGCAGTATTTT
cdr3_aa: CASSLGLSGGTDTQYF
j_call: TRBJ2-3
clone_size: NA
v_call: TRBV11-3
d_call: TRBD2

cdr3_nt: TGCGCCAGCAGTGAATCCGGAAACACCATATATTTT
cdr3_aa: CASSESGNTIYF
j_call: TRBJ1-3
clone_size: NA
v_call: TRBV10-1
d_call: NA

cdr3_nt: TGTGCCAGCAGCTTCCAGGGGGCCGCTTCACGGAACACTGAAGCTTTCTTT
cdr3_aa: CASSFQGAASRNTEAFF
j_call: TRBJ1-1
clone_size: once
v_call: TRBV11-2
d_call: TRBD1

cdr3_nt: TGTGCCAGCTCACCCGATAGCTCCCTTAATGAAAAACTGTTTTTT
cdr3_aa: CASSPDSSLNEKLFF
j_call: TRBJ1-4
clone_size: NA
v_call: TRBV18
d_call: NA

cdr3_nt: TGCGCCAGCAGCCAATCCGTAGGCAGACGCGACGAGCAGTACTTC
cdr3_aa: CASSQSVGRRDEQYF
j_call: TRBJ2-7
clone_size: NA
v_call: TRBV4-1
d_call: NA

cdr3_nt: TGTGCCAGCAGCTCGCGAGCCGGGACGGAAAAGAACACTGAAGCTTTCTTT
cdr3_aa: CASSSRAGTEKNTEAFF
j_call: TRBJ1-1
clone_size: NA
v_call: TRBV7-9
d_call: NA

cdr3_nt: TGCGCCAGCACCCAAGCCCATGCCACCGGGGAGCTGTTTTTT
cdr3_aa: CASTQAHATGELFF
j_call: TRBJ2-2
clone_size: NA
v_call: TRBV4-1
d_call: NA